Listed below are T cell receptor beta chains from one sample, sequenced in a study of blood T cell repertoires in COVID-19. Clones were sequenced by immunoSEQ multiplex PCR, and TCRdb holds only the in-frame ones, with some missing. The sample includes 20,000 to 25,000 clones, roughly 75% of them seen just once. Sequencing used peripheral blood. Every receptor here comes from a man aged 60-69 years with active COVID-19. Both conserved end residues are part of each CDR3. D genes are given only for firm matches. Size tells how often a clone was seen (once, few, many) or the class of an expanded clone, and some rows leave it out.

clone size,V gene,J gene,D gene,CDR3 protein,CDR3 DNA
.,TRBV28,TRBJ1-2,.,CASSLRLNYGYTF,TGTGCCAGCAGTCTACGACTTAACTATGGCTACACCTTC
few,TRBV7-3,TRBJ2-7,TRBD2,CASSLMAGGTYEQYF,TGTGCCAGCAGCTTAATGGCGGGAGGGACCTACGAGCAGTACTTC
few,TRBV9,TRBJ2-1,.,CASSVVVGEQFF,TGTGCCAGCAGCGTAGTTGTCGGTGAGCAGTTCTTC
.,TRBV27,TRBJ2-2,TRBD2,CASGPGLAYANTGELFF,TGTGCCAGCGGCCCGGGACTAGCCTACGCGAACACCGGGGAGCTGTTTTTT
.,TRBV5-4,TRBJ1-1,.,CASSPPTGTTTEAFF,TGTGCCAGCAGCCCACCGACAGGAACAACGACTGAAGCTTTCTTT
.,TRBV28,TRBJ2-2,.,CASSLKRLVVGELFF,TGTGCCAGCAGTTTAAAGAGACTAGTTGTCGGGGAGCTGTTTTTT
medium-sized,TRBV14,TRBJ2-7,TRBD2,CASSPDGLGSYEQYF,TGTGCCAGCAGCCCAGATGGACTAGGCTCCTACGAGCAGTACTTC
.,TRBV2,TRBJ1-5,TRBD1,CASSEAGGGNQPQHF,TGTGCCAGCAGTGAAGCAGGGGGCGGCAATCAGCCCCAGCATTTT
.,TRBV7-9,TRBJ2-7,TRBD1,CASSPTSGTGKNEQYF,TGTGCCAGCAGCCCTACTTCCGGGACAGGGAAAAACGAGCAGTACTTC
.,TRBV25-1,TRBJ2-1,TRBD1,CASSSGTGIKNEQFF,TGTGCCAGCAGTAGTGGGACAGGGATAAAGAATGAGCAGTTCTTC
once,TRBV5-4,TRBJ2-2,.,CASSLVQGVAGELFF,TGTGCCAGCAGCTTGGTACAGGGAGTCGCCGGGGAGCTGTTTTTT
.,TRBV5-4,TRBJ1-1,.,CASSLSQSAGVPEAFF,TGTGCCAGCAGCTTGAGCCAATCTGCGGGGGTACCTGAAGCTTTCTTT
.,TRBV18,TRBJ2-5,TRBD1,CASSPRTGKGETQYF,TGTGCCAGCTCACCCCGGACAGGGAAGGGAGAGACCCAGTACTTC
.,TRBV2,TRBJ2-1,.,CASSEWSGRFF,TGTGCCAGCAGTGAATGGTCAGGGCGGTTCTTC
few,TRBV25-1,TRBJ1-6,.,CASSGAGAYNSPLHF,TGTGCCAGCAGTGGGGCAGGGGCCTATAATTCACCCCTCCACTTT
.,TRBV5-6,TRBJ1-2,.,CASSLAGEGYGYTF,TGTGCCAGCAGCTTGGCCGGGGAGGGCTATGGCTACACCTTC
.,TRBV25-1,TRBJ2-7,TRBD1,CASSTRQGLPEQYF,TGTGCCAGCAGTACCAGACAGGGCTTGCCCGAGCAGTACTTC
large,TRBV18,TRBJ1-3,.,CASSPRQDANTIYF,TGTGCCAGCTCACCACGACAGGATGCAAACACCATATATTTT
.,TRBV19,TRBJ1-5,.,CASSDRRNQPQHF,TGTGCCAGTAGCGACAGACGCAATCAGCCCCAGCATTTT
.,TRBV7-2,TRBJ2-3,.,CASSQRTYAGDTQYF,TGTGCCAGCAGCCAGCGGACGTATGCCGGCGATACGCAGTATTTT
.,TRBV9,TRBJ2-7,.,CASSVSDSGPYEQYF,TGTGCCAGCAGCGTCTCTGATTCAGGGCCCTACGAGCAGTACTTC
.,TRBV2,TRBJ1-2,TRBD1,CASSGPGTGPRGGYTF,TGTGCCAGCAGTGGTCCCGGGACAGGGCCTCGCGGGGGCTACACCTTC
.,TRBV5-1,TRBJ2-1,TRBD1,CASSPEVGGADNEQFF,TGCGCCAGCAGCCCGGAGGTAGGGGGCGCGGACAATGAGCAGTTCTTC
.,TRBV5-1,TRBJ1-2,.,CASSLVTRWGDGYTF,TGCGCCAGCAGCTTGGTCACCCGGTGGGGGGATGGCTACACCTTC
.,TRBV2,TRBJ1-4,TRBD1,CASRKGGAITNEKLFF,TGTGCCAGCAGGAAAGGGGGCGCAATAACTAATGAAAAACTGTTTTTT
.,TRBV2,TRBJ2-1,TRBD1,CASSGDSPQLFF,TGTGCCAGCAGCGGGGACAGTCCTCAACTGTTCTTC
few,TRBV7-9,TRBJ1-2,TRBD1,CASSSTGLISSGYTF,TGTGCCAGCAGCTCGACAGGGTTGATATCGAGCGGCTACACCTTC
.,TRBV14,TRBJ1-6,.,CASSLRAGGGSPLHF,TGTGCCAGCAGCCTTCGAGCGGGGGGCGGGTCACCCCTCCACTTT
.,TRBV11-2,TRBJ2-3,.,CASSLAIGRGTTDTQYF,TGTGCCAGCAGCTTAGCAATCGGGCGGGGCACCACAGATACGCAGTATTTT
once,TRBV3-1/TRBV3-2,TRBJ2-1,TRBD1,CATGAGGLSGGNEQFF,TGTGCCACCGGGGCAGGGGGCCTATCTGGCGGGAATGAGCAGTTCTTC
.,TRBV12-3/TRBV12-4,TRBJ2-5,.,CASSPSKETQYF,TGTGCCAGCAGTCCATCAAAAGAGACCCAGTACTTC
.,TRBV27,TRBJ2-1,TRBD2,CASSSPGLAGQNEQFF,TGTGCCAGCAGTTCCCCGGGACTAGCGGGGCAGAATGAGCAGTTCTTC
.,TRBV2,TRBJ1-1,.,CASSELLAENTEAFF,TGTGCCAGCAGTGAATTACTGGCGGAGAACACTGAAGCTTTCTTT
few,TRBV30,TRBJ2-1,.,CAWEGPTGAYNEQFF,TGTGCCTGGGAAGGCCCTACCGGGGCCTACAATGAGCAGTTCTTC
.,TRBV6-4,TRBJ2-3,.,CASSPTGTTDTQYF,TGTGCCAGCAGTCCAACCGGGACTACAGATACGCAGTATTTT
.,TRBV2,TRBJ2-3,.,CASSASPGTDTQYF,TGTGCCAGCAGTGCCAGCCCCGGGACAGATACGCAGTATTTT
.,TRBV7-9,TRBJ2-5,TRBD2,CASSNLAGMRETQYF,TGTGCCAGCAGCAATCTAGCGGGGATGCGGGAGACCCAGTACTTC
.,TRBV2,TRBJ2-7,.,CASRVPGGSYEQYF,TGTGCCAGCAGGGTCCCCGGGGGCTCCTACGAGCAGTACTTC
few,TRBV6-9,TRBJ2-7,.,CASSYYGFNYEQYF,TGTGCCAGCAGTTATTACGGTTTTAATTACGAGCAGTACTTC